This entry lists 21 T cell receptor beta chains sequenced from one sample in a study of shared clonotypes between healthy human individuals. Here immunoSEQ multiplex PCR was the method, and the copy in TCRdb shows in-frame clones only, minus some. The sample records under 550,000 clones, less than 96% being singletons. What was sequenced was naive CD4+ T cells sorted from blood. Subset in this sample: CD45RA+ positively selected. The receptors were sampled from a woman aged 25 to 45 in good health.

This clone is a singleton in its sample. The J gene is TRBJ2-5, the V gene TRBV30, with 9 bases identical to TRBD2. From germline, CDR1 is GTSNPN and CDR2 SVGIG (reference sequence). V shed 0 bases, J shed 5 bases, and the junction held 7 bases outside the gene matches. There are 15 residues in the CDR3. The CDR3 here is CAWSVIAGVRETQYF. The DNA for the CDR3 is TGTGCCTGGAGTGTCATAGCGGGAGTTCGCGAGACCCAGTACTTC.

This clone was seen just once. The CDR3 nucleotides are TGTGCCAGCAGCGAGACGACAGGGATGTTTGAAAAACTGTTTTTT. This sequence encodes CASSETTGMFEKLFF. The chain has TRBV9 and TRBJ1-4, with 7 bases lining up with TRBD1. The germline V gene has CDR1 SGDLS and CDR2 YYNGEE. The CDR3 sequence is 15 residues long. V gave up 3 bases and J gave up 7 bases; unmatched junction bases: 9.

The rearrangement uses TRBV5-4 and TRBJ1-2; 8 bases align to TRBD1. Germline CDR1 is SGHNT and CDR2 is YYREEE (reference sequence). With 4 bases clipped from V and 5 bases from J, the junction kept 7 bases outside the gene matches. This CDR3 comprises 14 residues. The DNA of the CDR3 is TGTGCCAGCAGCCTCCCGACAGGGGCTTATGGCTACACCTTC. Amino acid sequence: CASSLPTGAYGYTF.

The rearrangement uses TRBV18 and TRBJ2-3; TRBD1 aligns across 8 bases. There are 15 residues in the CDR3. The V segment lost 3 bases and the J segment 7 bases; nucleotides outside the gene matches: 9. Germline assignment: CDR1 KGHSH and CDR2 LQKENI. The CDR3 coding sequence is TGTGCCAGCTCACCGGAGCCAGGGGGCTCGCATACGCAGTATTTT. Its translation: CASSPEPGGSHTQYF.

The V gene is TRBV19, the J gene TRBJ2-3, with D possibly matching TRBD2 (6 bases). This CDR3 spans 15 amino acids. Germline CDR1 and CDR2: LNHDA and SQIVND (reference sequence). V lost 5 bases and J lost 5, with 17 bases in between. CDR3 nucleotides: TGTGCCAGTAGTGTTTCTGCGGGATCGATAGATACGCAGTATTTT. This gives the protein CASSVSAGSIDTQYF.

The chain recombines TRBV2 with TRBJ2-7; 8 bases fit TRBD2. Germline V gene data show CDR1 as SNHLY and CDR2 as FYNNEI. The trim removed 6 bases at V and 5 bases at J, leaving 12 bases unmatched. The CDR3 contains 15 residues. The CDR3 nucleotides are TGTGCCAGCAGATCGAGCGGGAGTTTTGTGGACGAGCAGTACTTC. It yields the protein CASRSSGSFVDEQYF. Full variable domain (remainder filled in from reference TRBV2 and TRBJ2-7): EPEVTQTPSHQVTQMGQEVILRCVPISNHLYFYWYRQILGQKVEFLVSFYNNEISEKSEIFDDQFSVERPDGSNFTLKIRSTKLEDSAMYFCASRSSGSFVDEQYFGPGTRLTVT.

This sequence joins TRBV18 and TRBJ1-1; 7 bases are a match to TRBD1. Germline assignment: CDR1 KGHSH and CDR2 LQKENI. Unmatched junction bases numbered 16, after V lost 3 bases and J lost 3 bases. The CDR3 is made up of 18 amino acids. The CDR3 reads CASSPLVRRGLVDTEAFF. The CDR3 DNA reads TGTGCCAGCTCACCCTTGGTGCGGAGGGGGCTCGTGGACACTGAAGCTTTCTTT. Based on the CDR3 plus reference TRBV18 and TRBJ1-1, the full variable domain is NAGVMQNPRHLVRRRGQEARLRCSPMKGHSHVYWYRQLPEEGLKFMVYLQKENIIDESGMPKERFSAEFPKEGPSILRIQQVVRGDSAAYFCASSPLVRRGLVDTEAFFGQGTRLTVV.

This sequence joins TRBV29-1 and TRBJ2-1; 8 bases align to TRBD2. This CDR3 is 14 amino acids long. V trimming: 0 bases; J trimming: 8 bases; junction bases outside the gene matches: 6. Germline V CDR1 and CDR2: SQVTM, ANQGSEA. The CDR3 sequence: CSVEDTGGGDEQFF. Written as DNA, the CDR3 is TGCAGCGTTGAAGATACGGGAGGGGGTGATGAGCAGTTCTTC.

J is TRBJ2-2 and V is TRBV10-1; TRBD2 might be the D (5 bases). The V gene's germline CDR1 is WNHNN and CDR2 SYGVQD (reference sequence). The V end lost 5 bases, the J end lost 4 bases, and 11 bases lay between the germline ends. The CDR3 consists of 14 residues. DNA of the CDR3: TGCGCCAGCAGTCCCCGCACTAGCACCGGGGAGCTGTTTTTT. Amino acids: CASSPRTSTGELFF.

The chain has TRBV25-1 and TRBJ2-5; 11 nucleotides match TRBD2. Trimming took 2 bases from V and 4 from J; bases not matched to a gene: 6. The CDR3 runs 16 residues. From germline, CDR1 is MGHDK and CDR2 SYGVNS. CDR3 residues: CASSERSGLAGETQYF. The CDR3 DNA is TGTGCCAGCAGTGAAAGATCTGGACTAGCGGGAGAGACCCAGTACTTC.

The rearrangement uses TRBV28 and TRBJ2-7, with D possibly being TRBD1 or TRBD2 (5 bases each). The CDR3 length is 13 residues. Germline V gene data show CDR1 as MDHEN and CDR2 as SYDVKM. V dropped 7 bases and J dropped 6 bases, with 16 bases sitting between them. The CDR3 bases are TGTGCCAGCACCCCGGCAGGGAGTCCCGAGCAGTACTTC. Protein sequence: CASTPAGSPEQYF.

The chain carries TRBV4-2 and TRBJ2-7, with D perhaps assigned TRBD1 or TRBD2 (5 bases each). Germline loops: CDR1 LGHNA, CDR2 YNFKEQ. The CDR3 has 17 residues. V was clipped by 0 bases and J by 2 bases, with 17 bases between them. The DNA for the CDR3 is TGTGCCAGCAGCCAAGAATTCGGGGCGGGTGAAACCTACGAGCAGTACTTC. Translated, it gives CASSQEFGAGETYEQYF.

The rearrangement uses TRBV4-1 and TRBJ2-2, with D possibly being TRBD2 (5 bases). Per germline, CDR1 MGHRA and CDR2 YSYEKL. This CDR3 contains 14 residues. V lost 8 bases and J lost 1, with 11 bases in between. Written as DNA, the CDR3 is TGCGCCAGCGGACTCCTCTTGAACACCGGGGAGCTGTTTTTT. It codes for CASGLLLNTGELFF.

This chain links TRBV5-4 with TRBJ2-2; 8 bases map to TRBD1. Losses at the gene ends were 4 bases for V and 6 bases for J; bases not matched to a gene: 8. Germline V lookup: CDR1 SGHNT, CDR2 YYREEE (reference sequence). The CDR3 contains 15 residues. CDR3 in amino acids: CASSPGQARAGELFF. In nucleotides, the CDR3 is TGTGCCAGCAGCCCGGGACAGGCCCGGGCCGGGGAGCTGTTTTTT.

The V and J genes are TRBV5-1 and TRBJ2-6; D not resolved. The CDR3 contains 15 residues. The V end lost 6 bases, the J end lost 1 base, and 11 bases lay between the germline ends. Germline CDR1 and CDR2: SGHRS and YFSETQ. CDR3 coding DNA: TGCGCCAGCACCGAAGACGTTTCTGGGGCCAACGTCCTGACTTTC. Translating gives CASTEDVSGANVLTF.

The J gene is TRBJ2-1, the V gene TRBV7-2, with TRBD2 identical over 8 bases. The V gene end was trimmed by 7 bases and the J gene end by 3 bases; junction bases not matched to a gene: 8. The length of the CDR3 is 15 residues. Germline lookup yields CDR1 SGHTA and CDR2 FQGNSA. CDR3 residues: CASNPSAGDYNEQFF. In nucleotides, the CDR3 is TGTGCCAGCAACCCGTCAGCGGGAGACTACAATGAGCAGTTCTTC.

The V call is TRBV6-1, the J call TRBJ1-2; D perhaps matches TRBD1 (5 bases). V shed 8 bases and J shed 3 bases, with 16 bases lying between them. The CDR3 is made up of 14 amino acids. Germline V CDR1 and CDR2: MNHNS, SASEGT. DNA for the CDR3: TGTGCCAGCGGGGGGGAGGGGCCGGACTATGGCTACACCTTC. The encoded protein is CASGGEGPDYGYTF.

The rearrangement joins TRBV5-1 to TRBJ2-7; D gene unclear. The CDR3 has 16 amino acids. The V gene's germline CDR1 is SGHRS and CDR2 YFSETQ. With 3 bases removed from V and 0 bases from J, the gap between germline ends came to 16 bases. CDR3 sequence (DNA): TGCGCCAGCAGCTCCAAGACGGAGACAAGCTCCTACGAGCAGTACTTC. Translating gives CASSSKTETSSYEQYF.

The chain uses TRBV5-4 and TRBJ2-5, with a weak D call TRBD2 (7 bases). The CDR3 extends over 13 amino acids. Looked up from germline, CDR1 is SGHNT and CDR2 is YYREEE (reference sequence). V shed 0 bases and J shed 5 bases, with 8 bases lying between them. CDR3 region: CASSLAGGETQYF. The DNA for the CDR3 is TGTGCCAGCAGCTTGGCGGGGGGCGAGACCCAGTACTTC. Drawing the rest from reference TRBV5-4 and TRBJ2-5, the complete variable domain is ETGVTQSPTHLIKTRGQQVTLRCSSQSGHNTVSWYQQALGQGPQFIFQYYREEENGRGNFPPRFSGLQFPNYSSELNVNALELDDSALYLCASSLAGGETQYFGPGTRLLVL.

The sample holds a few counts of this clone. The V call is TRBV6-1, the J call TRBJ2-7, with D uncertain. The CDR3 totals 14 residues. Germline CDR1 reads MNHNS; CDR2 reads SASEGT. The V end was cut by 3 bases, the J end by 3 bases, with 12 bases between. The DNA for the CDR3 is TGTGCCAGCAGTGACAGACAAAGGGACTACGAGCAGTACTTC. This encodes CASSDRQRDYEQYF.

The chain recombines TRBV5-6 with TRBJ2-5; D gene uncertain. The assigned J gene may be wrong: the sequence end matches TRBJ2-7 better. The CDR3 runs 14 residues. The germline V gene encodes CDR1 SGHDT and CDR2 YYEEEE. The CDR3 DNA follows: TGTGCCAGCAGCTTTGAAGGAATCCCCTACGAGCAGTACTTC. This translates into CASSFEGIPYEQYF.